A single sample gave rise to the 26 T cell receptor beta chains below, sequenced in a study of cytomegalovirus exposure and HLA in healthy donors. Both 60 Vbeta primers and 13 Jbeta primers went into the PCR. This table comes from immunoSEQ multiplex PCR, and its TCRdb copy is limited to in-frame clones, with some not included. The table lists some 120,000 clones, 60% to 85% of them singletons. Specimen: PBMCs. The receptors stem from a woman younger than 35 in good health and CMV-seronegative.

The chain couples TRBV25-1 to TRBJ1-4, with D unclear. The CDR3 runs to 14 residues. Trimming removed 4 bases from V and 8 bases from J, with 14 bases in between. The germline V gene has CDR1 MGHDK and CDR2 SYGVNS. The chain's CDR3 is CASSGSGGLEKLFF. As DNA, the CDR3 is TGTGCCAGCAGTGGAAGTGGCGGTTTAGAAAAACTGTTTTTT. Full variable domain (rest looked up from reference TRBV25-1 and TRBJ1-4): EADIYQTPRYLVIGTGKKITLECSQTMGHDKMYWYQQDPGMELHLIHYSYGVNSTEKGDLSSESTVSRIRTEHFPLTLESARPSHTSQYLCASSGSGGLEKLFFGSGTQLSVL.

The rearrangement links TRBV4-2 to TRBJ1-1; no definite D call. V lost 4 bases and J 3 bases, leaving 12 bases between the germline ends. The CDR3 consists of 14 residues. Germline-derived CDR1 and CDR2 are LGHNA and YNFKEQ. This chain's CDR3 is CASSPIAADTEAFF. CDR3 bases: TGTGCCAGCAGCCCGATTGCGGCGGACACTGAAGCTTTCTTT.

V usage is TRBV4-1 and J usage is TRBJ1-5; the D is unclear. CDR1 and CDR2 (germline): MGHRA, YSYEKL. V lost 4 bases to trimming and J lost 4 bases, with 14 bases between them. The CDR3 is 15 amino acids. The CDR3 DNA sequence: TGCGCCAGCAGCCGAGAAAGAGCCCCAAATCAGCCCCAGCATTTT. It codes for CASSRERAPNQPQHF.

This chain uses TRBV28 with TRBJ1-5; 8 nucleotides agree with TRBD1. The V gene's germline CDR1 is MDHEN and CDR2 SYDVKM. V lost 6 bases, J lost 5 bases, and 3 bases stayed unmatched. The length of the CDR3 is 13 residues. The CDR3 here is CASRGTGYQPQHF. The CDR3 nucleotides read TGTGCCAGCAGGGGGACAGGCTATCAGCCCCAGCATTTT.

As regards this clone: The sample holds other DNA sequences that translate to the same CDR3. The J gene is TRBJ1-1, the V gene TRBV5-6, with D tentatively TRBD1 (5 bases). Germline CDR1 and CDR2: SGHDT and YYEEEE. CDR3 size: 12 residues. V dropped 2 bases and J dropped 4 bases, with 6 bases sitting between them. Here the CDR3 DNA reads TGTGCCAGCAGCTTAGGGGTCACTGAAGCTTTCTTT. Its translation is CASSLGVTEAFF. Combining the CDR3 with reference TRBV5-6 and TRBJ1-1 gives the whole variable domain DAGVTQSPTHLIKTRGQQVTLRCSPKSGHDTVSWYQQALGQGPQFIFQYYEEEERQRGNFPDRFSGHQFPNYSSELNVNALLLGDSALYLCASSLGVTEAFFGQGTRLTVV.

J is TRBJ2-7 and V is TRBV6-7; no definite D call. TRBV6-7 is flagged as an ORF with uncertain function. The CDR3 loop spans 16 amino acids. Trimming cost V 0 bases and J 7 bases, with 19 bases left between them. The CDR3: CASSYSTPPKTREQYF. The CDR3 coding sequence is TGTGCCAGCAGTTACTCGACGCCTCCTAAGACGAGGGAGCAGTACTTC.

CDR3 sequence reads: CAWSVGQNSPLHF. The CDR3 coding sequence is TGTGCCTGGAGTGTGGGACAAAATTCACCCCTCCACTTT. The chain uses TRBV30 and TRBJ1-6; a weak D match, TRBD1 (6 bases). The CDR3 is 13 residues long. Germline V gives CDR1 GTSNPN, CDR2 SVGIG (reference sequence). Trimming removed 0 bases from V and 7 bases from J, with 7 bases in between.

The V and J genes are TRBV12-5 and TRBJ1-2, with D possibly matching TRBD1 (5 bases). The ends were cut back, 3 bases at V and 3 bases at J, with 8 bases in the middle. Germline lookup yields CDR1 LGHNT and CDR2 FRNRAP. CDR3 length: 13 amino acids. CDR3 region: CASGLRGDYGYTF. CDR3 bases: TGTGCTAGTGGTTTACGGGGGGACTATGGCTACACCTTC.

The V and J genes are TRBV10-3 and TRBJ1-2; unclear D gene. Germline CDR1 reads ENHRY; CDR2 reads SYGVKD. The CDR3 runs 16 residues. V lost 0 bases and J lost 0, with 11 bases in between. CDR3 nucleotides: TGTGCCATCAGTGAGTCGAGTCCAGGATCTAACTATGGCTACACCTTC. Translating it yields CAISESSPGSNYGYTF.

The rearrangement links TRBV30 to TRBJ1-4, with D possibly matching TRBD1 (5 bases). Trimming pared 0 bases from V and 8 bases from J, leaving 13 bases between. The CDR3 covers 14 residues. The germline CDR1 and CDR2 sequences are GTSNPN and SVGIG (reference sequence). The CDR3 loop reads CAWSVGGGREKLFF. The CDR3 coding sequence is TGTGCCTGGAGTGTGGGGGGAGGACGGGAAAAACTGTTTTTT. Full variable domain (rest looked up from reference TRBV30 and TRBJ1-4): SQTIHQWPATLVQPVGSPLSLECTVEGTSNPNLYWYRQAAGRGLQLLFYSVGIGQISSEVPQNLSASRPQDRQFILSSKKLLLSDSGFYLCAWSVGGGREKLFFGSGTQLSVL.

This clone was observed once. The chain is built from TRBV2 and TRBJ2-3; 10 nucleotides line up with TRBD1. The CDR3 runs to 15 residues. Germline loops: CDR1 SNHLY, CDR2 FYNNEI. The V segment lost 6 bases and the J segment 4 bases; nucleotides outside the gene matches: 7. DNA for the CDR3: TGTGCCAGCAGCAAAAGGGACAGGGGCGCAGATACGCAGTATTTT. Amino acids: CASSKRDRGADTQYF.

The chain employs TRBV7-9 and TRBJ1-1, with D perhaps matching TRBD1 (6 bases). Trimming pared 5 bases from V and 7 bases from J, leaving 20 bases between. The CDR3 has 15 amino acids. CDR1 is SEHNR and CDR2 is FQNEAQ in the germline V gene (reference sequence). As DNA, the CDR3 is TGTGCCAGCAGCGTCGGACAGCCTGGGAGCATTGAAGCTTTCTTT. As protein: CASSVGQPGSIEAFF.

The chain links TRBV6-5 to TRBJ2-7, with 11 positions matching TRBD2. V shed 8 bases, J shed 2 bases, and the junction held 5 bases outside the gene matches. CDR1 is MNHEY, CDR2 SVGAGI, per germline. This CDR3 comprises 14 residues. CDR3 region: CASHPSGGTYEQYF. CDR3 nucleotide sequence: TGTGCCAGCCACCCTAGCGGGGGGACCTACGAGCAGTACTTC.

The gene calls are TRBV29-1 and TRBJ2-1; a possible D gene is TRBD2 (5 bases). Trimming removed 4 bases from V and 9 bases from J, with 10 bases in between. The germline gives CDR1 SQVTM, CDR2 ANQGSEA. The CDR3 is made up of 11 amino acids. The CDR3 sequence is CSVATSGEQFF. As DNA, the CDR3 is TGCAGCGTTGCTACTAGTGGTGAGCAGTTCTTC.

Details on this clone: The germline gene is not matched at one end of the junction; a read error may be the cause. The V and J genes are TRBV7-7 and TRBJ2-7; D may be TRBD2 (6 bases). CDR3 length: 15 residues. CDR1 and CDR2 (germline): SSHAT, FNYEAQ (reference sequence). DNA of the CDR3: TGTGCTAGCAGCTTATTCCCGGGGACTGGCTACGAGCAGTACTTC. The encoded protein is CASSLFPGTGYEQYF.

The chain combines TRBV4-1 with TRBJ2-3; D not certain. The germline gives CDR1 MGHRA, CDR2 YSYEKL. The CDR3 covers 15 residues. The V gene lost 0 bases and the J gene lost 0 bases, with 7 bases spanning the gap. CDR3 DNA: TGCGCCAGCAGCCAAGACCCAACTAGCACAGATACGCAGTATTTT. Its translation: CASSQDPTSTDTQYF.

This clone is a singleton in its sample. This rearrangement joins TRBV11-2 to TRBJ1-1; 8 bases agree with TRBD1. Germline values: CDR1 SGHAT, CDR2 FQNNGV. The CDR3 contains 18 residues. V was pared by 4 bases and J by 0 bases, with 13 bases of the junction left unmatched. CDR3 residues: CASSWTDRARSMNTEAFF. The CDR3, as DNA: TGTGCCAGCAGCTGGACGGACAGGGCCCGTTCCATGAACACTGAAGCTTTCTTT.

The chain combines TRBV6-5 with TRBJ2-3; possibly TRBD2 for D (6 bases). The germline V gene encodes CDR1 MNHEY and CDR2 SVGAGI. The V gene lost 10 bases and the J gene lost 1 base, with 18 bases spanning the gap. This CDR3 has 15 amino acids. CDR3 sequence: CATSSGDLGTDTQYF. As DNA, the CDR3 is TGTGCCACCTCTTCGGGGGATCTGGGCACAGATACGCAGTATTTT.

This chain joins TRBV5-1 and TRBJ1-2; D unclear. Germline V CDR1 and CDR2: SGHRS, YFSETQ. The length of the CDR3 is 15 residues. Trimming removed 1 base from V and 4 bases from J, with 14 bases in between. The DNA of the CDR3 is TGCGCCAGCAGCTTGTCGTCGGGTGAGAGCTATGGCTACACCTTC. Its protein product is CASSLSSGESYGYTF.

The CDR3 DNA is TGTGCCAGCAGCACACAGGGGAATCAGCCCCAGCATTTT. This sequence encodes CASSTQGNQPQHF. The chain carries TRBV5-4 and TRBJ1-5, with 7 nucleotides matching TRBD1. With 4 bases clipped from V and 4 bases from J, the junction kept 2 bases outside the gene matches. Germline V gene sequence: CDR1 SGHNT, CDR2 YYREEE (reference sequence). This CDR3 contains 13 residues.

CDR3 region: CASSQPRDRPYEQYF. As DNA, the CDR3 is TGCGCCAGCAGCCAACCACGGGACAGGCCCTACGAGCAGTACTTC. This chain uses TRBV5-1 with TRBJ2-7; 8 positions match TRBD1. The V and J ends lost 4 bases and 2 bases, in that order; junction bases with no gene match: 8. The CDR3 is made up of 15 amino acids. Germline CDR1 is SGHRS and CDR2 is YFSETQ.

This clone was picked up one time. The chain uses TRBV14 and TRBJ2-7; 7 bases match TRBD1. CDR1 and CDR2 (germline): SGHDN, FVKESK. The trim removed 0 bases at V and 0 bases at J, leaving 11 bases unmatched. This CDR3 is 18 amino acids long. The CDR3 DNA is TGTGCCAGCAGCCAAGAGACACCCTACGGGACAGCCTCCTACGAGCAGTACTTC. It is translated as CASSQETPYGTASYEQYF.

The chain links TRBV4-2 to TRBJ2-7, with TRBD1 matching over 7 bases. The CDR3 has 15 amino acids. V lost 4 bases and J lost 4; bases outside the gene matches: 10. The germline V gene encodes CDR1 LGHNA and CDR2 YNFKEQ. The CDR3 sequence: CASSLQVGGLYEQYF. The CDR3 DNA reads TGTGCCAGCAGCCTCCAGGTAGGGGGCCTTTACGAGCAGTACTTC.

CDR3 DNA: TGTGCCACCAGCAGCTCCGGGACTAGCGGGGCGAGCACAGATACGCAGTATTTT. Translation gives CATSSSGTSGASTDTQYF. The chain has TRBV15 and TRBJ2-3, with TRBD2 identical over 13 bases. The CDR3 sequence is 18 residues long. Losses at the gene ends were 3 bases for V and 0 bases for J; bases not matched to a gene: 6. Per the germline V gene, CDR1 is LNHNV and CDR2 is YYDKDF (reference sequence).

The chain recombines TRBV19 with TRBJ2-7; D ambiguous. Trimming shortened V by 4 bases and J by 1 base, and 11 bases separated the two germline ends. The CDR3 length is 14 residues. The germline V gene has CDR1 LNHDA and CDR2 SQIVND (reference sequence). The CDR3 nucleotides read TGTGCCAGTAGTAGGGCAGCATCTTCCTACGAGCAGTACTTC. Translating gives CASSRAASSYEQYF.

In this sample, this clone turned up a few times. DNA for the CDR3: TGTGCCATTACAGGGGGCTCCTACGAGCAGTACTTC. This codes for CAITGGSYEQYF. This chain joins TRBV28 and TRBJ2-7; 8 nucleotides match TRBD1. From germline, CDR1 is MDHEN and CDR2 SYDVKM. There are 12 residues in the CDR3. The V and J ends lost 10 bases and 0 bases, in that order; junction bases with no gene match: 2.